This passage covers 16 T cell receptor beta chains from one sample sequenced in a study of CD8+ T cells in alopecia areata. Treatment here: oral pan-JAK inhibitor, 5-10 mg twice daily. Investigators isolated RNA and reverse transcribed it into cDNA to act as the sequencing template. The method was immunoSEQ multiplex PCR; TCRdb's version includes in-frame clones alone and lacks a portion of them. The data show roughly 200,000 clones, with about 40% seen just once and about 2.6% held by the top ten. This specimen was CD4+ T cells sorted from blood, taken at approximately week 39, from a patient treated with tofacitinib. Every receptor here comes from a human donor with alopecia areata.

In this sample, this clone turned up many times. This chain links TRBV6-6 with TRBJ1-1, with 7 bases fitting TRBD1. CDR1 is MNHNY, CDR2 SVGAGI, per germline (reference sequence). V lost 10 bases and J lost 0; bases outside the gene matches: 8. This CDR3 comprises 14 residues. CDR3 loop: CATATGLMNTEAFF. CDR3 nucleotide sequence: TGTGCCACCGCGACAGGGCTCATGAACACTGAAGCTTTCTTT.

The genes are TRBV29-1 and TRBJ2-1, with 9 bases matching TRBD2. There are 15 residues in the CDR3. CDR1 is SQVTM, CDR2 ANQGSEA, per germline. Trimming removed 6 bases from V and 4 bases from J; junction bases left unmatched: 10. CDR3: CSVFSREGRYNEQFF. CDR3 nucleotides: TGCAGCGTCTTCTCGCGGGAGGGCCGGTACAATGAGCAGTTCTTC.

This clone was counted a few times. This chain uses TRBV7-9 with TRBJ2-1; D is uncertain. The CDR3 sequence is 11 residues long. V lost 5 bases to trimming and J lost 8 bases, with 7 bases between them. Germline CDR1 and CDR2: SEHNR and FQNEAQ (reference sequence). This CDR3 is CASSQEDEQFF. Written as DNA, the CDR3 is TGTGCCAGCAGCCAAGAAGATGAGCAGTTCTTC. Based on the CDR3 plus reference TRBV7-9 and TRBJ2-1, the full variable domain is DTGVSQNPRHKITKRGQNVTFRCDPISEHNRLYWYRQTLGQGPEFLTYFQNEAQLEKSRLLSDRFSAERPKGSFSTLEIQRTEQGDSAMYLCASSQEDEQFFGPGTRLTVL.

The V call is TRBV10-3, the J call TRBJ2-7; 7 bases agree with TRBD1. The junction had 6 bases not matched to a gene; V was cut back by 3 bases and J by 10 bases. This CDR3 contains 12 residues. Germline lookup yields CDR1 ENHRY and CDR2 SYGVKD. The DNA of the CDR3 is TGTGCCATCAGTGAATACAGGGGCGAACAGTACTTC. It encodes CAISEYRGEQYF.

This chain links TRBV30 with TRBJ1-1; D remains ambiguous. The CDR3 contains 13 residues. Trimming stripped 3 bases from V and 4 bases from J, with 12 bases between. CDR1 is GTSNPN, CDR2 SVGIG, per germline (reference sequence). The CDR3 DNA is TGTGCCTGGAGCCCCCCTGGTGCCACTGAAGCTTTCTTT. The encoded protein is CAWSPPGATEAFF.

This clone was seen once. CDR3: CASSPGQGAYGYTF. CDR3 sequence (DNA): TGTGCCAGCAGCCCCGGACAGGGGGCCTATGGCTACACCTTC. The chain couples TRBV7-2 to TRBJ1-2, with 11 bases matching TRBD1. Germline CDR1 SGHTA, CDR2 FQGNSA. There are 14 residues in the CDR3. V trimming: 5 bases; J trimming: 4 bases; junction bases outside the gene matches: 3.

The rearrangement joins TRBV5-1 to TRBJ2-7; weak D call: TRBD1 (5 bases). This CDR3 contains 13 residues. Per the germline V gene, CDR1 is SGHRS and CDR2 is YFSETQ. V lost 0 bases, J lost 4 bases, and 8 bases lay in between. CDR3 DNA: TGCGCCAGCAGCTTGGACAGGCATTACGAGCAGTACTTC. Residues: CASSLDRHYEQYF.

The chain employs TRBV4-1 and TRBJ1-2; maybe TRBD1 (6 bases). The germline V gene encodes CDR1 MGHRA and CDR2 YSYEKL. The length of the CDR3 is 15 residues. The V end was cut by 4 bases, the J end by 6 bases, with 18 bases between. CDR3 residues: CASSPRPRGDDGYTF. Here the CDR3 DNA reads TGCGCCAGCAGCCCCCGCCCCAGGGGTGATGATGGCTACACCTTC.

This clone was seen more than once but under ten times. The chain uses TRBV29-1 and TRBJ2-7; D is possibly TRBD1 or TRBD2 (5 bases each). The CDR3 totals 11 residues. The germline CDR1 and CDR2 sequences are SQVTM and ANQGSEA. The V end was cut by 4 bases, the J end by 9 bases, with 13 bases between. The CDR3, as DNA: TGCAGCGTTGTTTCTGTGAGGGGGCAGTACTTC. It is translated as CSVVSVRGQYF.

A few counts support this clone. V usage is TRBV19 and J usage is TRBJ2-3; D call uncertain. V lost 2 bases and J 2 bases, leaving 14 bases between the germline ends. The CDR3 totals 16 residues. From germline, CDR1 is LNHDA and CDR2 SQIVND (reference sequence). The CDR3 nucleotides read TGTGCCAGTAGTATAACGTCGGGTATGAACACAGATACGCAGTATTTT. Translated, it gives CASSITSGMNTDTQYF. Based on the CDR3 plus reference TRBV19 and TRBJ2-3, the full variable domain is DGGITQSPKYLFRKEGQNVTLSCEQNLNHDAMYWYRQDPGQGLRLIYYSQIVNDFQKGDIAEGYSVSREKKESFPLTVTSAQKNPTAFYLCASSITSGMNTDTQYFGPGTRLTVL.

This clone occurred once. The chain recombines TRBV5-6 with TRBJ2-5; tentatively, D is TRBD1 (6 bases). Germline V lookup: CDR1 SGHDT, CDR2 YYEEEE. Trimming took off 5 bases at V and 7 bases at J, with 24 bases between the two ends. The CDR3 runs to 16 residues. CDR3 nucleotides: TGTGCCAGCAGTTCCCCTCGGCAGGGGTCCTCCGGGACCCAGTACTTC. This codes for CASSSPRQGSSGTQYF.

The chain carries TRBV10-3 and TRBJ2-3; TRBD2 agrees at 8 bases. The CDR3 is made up of 17 amino acids. V trimming: 6 bases; J trimming: 1 base; junction bases outside the gene matches: 12. Germline V gene data show CDR1 as ENHRY and CDR2 as SYGVKD. The CDR3 spells CAISRNTGTRGTDTQYF. For the CDR3, the DNA is TGTGCCATCAGCCGAAACACCGGGACTAGAGGCACAGATACGCAGTATTTT.

This clone was observed a few times. The chain has TRBV29-1 and TRBJ2-6; a possible D gene is TRBD1 (6 bases). The length of the CDR3 is 14 residues. The V and J ends lost 6 bases and 4 bases respectively, with 13 bases between them. The germline V gene encodes CDR1 SQVTM and CDR2 ANQGSEA. The CDR3 spells CSVAQGNGANVLTF. For the CDR3, the DNA is TGCAGCGTGGCTCAGGGGAACGGGGCCAACGTCCTGACTTTC. Using reference TRBV29-1 and TRBJ2-6 for the parts outside the CDR3, the full variable domain is SAVISQKPSRDICQRGTSLTIQCQVDSQVTMMFWYRQQPGQSLTLIATANQGSEATYESGFVIDKFPISRPNLTFSTLTVSNMSPEDSSIYLCSVAQGNGANVLTFGAGSRLTVL.

The V gene is TRBV5-8, the J gene TRBJ2-1; no clear D. This CDR3 comprises 11 residues. Germline lookup yields CDR1 SGHTS and CDR2 YDEGEE. Trimming removed 0 bases at V and 10 bases at J, with 5 bases between. In DNA, the CDR3 is TGTGCCAGCAGCTTGGTCGAGGAGCAGTTCTTC. Protein sequence: CASSLVEEQFF.

This clone appeared a few times. J is TRBJ1-4 and V is TRBV6-9; D gene uncertain. Trimming stripped 0 bases from V and 7 bases from J, with 15 bases between. CDR1 and CDR2 from the germline V gene are MNHGY and SVAAGI. This CDR3 spans 16 amino acids. The CDR3 DNA reads TGTGCCAGCAGTTATTCCCCGGTCATTGGTAGTGAAAAACTGTTTTTT. Amino acids: CASSYSPVIGSEKLFF.

This clone has more than one count but fewer than ten. V and J are TRBV18 and TRBJ1-1, with D possibly being TRBD1 (6 bases). The V end was cut by 0 bases, the J end by 3 bases, with 11 bases between. CDR3 size: 15 residues. Germline CDR1 reads KGHSH; CDR2 reads LQKENI. This CDR3 is CASSPPRGADTEAFF. In DNA, the CDR3 is TGTGCCAGCTCACCACCGAGGGGGGCGGACACTGAAGCTTTCTTT.